The clone carrying this T cell receptor (beta chain) has at least ten counts. Its antigen is still unknown. TCRdb recomputed calls from the reads with MiXCR, one row per CDR3 protein. Of some 350,000 distinct CDR3 sequences listed, approximately 18% are singletons. The data were taken from a study of T cell repertoires in cytomegalovirus infection. Study overall: CMV infection and matching HLA type were both indicated by public TCR beta signatures.

The CDR3 is made up of 14 amino acids. Trimming shortened V by 6 bases and J by 5 bases, and 14 bases separated the two germline ends. Study-level findings and limits: CMV-specific TCR beta clonotypes restricted by HLA-C were the ones dominating the ex vivo response. Public TCR beta family frequency separated CMV-and-HLA carriers, including in an independent cohort.

This chain connects TRBV12-3 or TRBV12-4 to TRBJ2-1; D gene ambiguous. The sample taken for sequencing was PBMCs. This receptor was obtained from a human donor in good health (CMV status not recorded). Some clones in this sample may be carry-over from other donors' samples. The CDR3 DNA is TGTGCCAGCAGCTCTACGGCAGTGAACAATGAGCAGTTCTTC. Its translation is CASSSTAVNNEQFF.